This TCR beta chain stems from a study of early T cells in non-severe SARS-CoV-2 infection. As for the study in general: Unpaired chains resulted from sequencing bulk RNA of unsorted whole blood.

This clonotype has at least ten counts. The antigen remains undetermined. Trimming removed 7 bases at V and 6 bases at J, with 13 bases between. The CDR3 is made up of 12 amino acids. Looked up from germline, CDR1 is SQVTM and CDR2 is ANQGSEA. Unique molecular identifier tags were affixed to discrete cDNA molecules. MiXCR, run by TCRdb on the 5' RACE reads, gives a single entry per CDR3 protein. The sample holds about 61,000 distinct CDR3 sequences, 12% seen once. Study outcomes and limitations: Private and CD4 specificities were missed by VDJdb matching, skewed to anti-spike CD8.

V usage is TRBV29-1 and J usage is TRBJ2-1; no reliable D call. The sequencing here drew on whole blood, taken at baseline. This TCR derives from an adult who was a healthcare worker with PCR-confirmed SARS-CoV-2 infection or an uninfected control (not recorded which). The donor label of this sample is uncertain. CDR3 DNA: TGCAGCGCATACACCCCCCCCAATGAGCAGTTCTTC. Translation: CSAYTPPNEQFF.